This paragraph covers one T cell receptor beta chain sequence. Its antigen remains unknown. PCR primers comprised 60 Vbeta and 13 Jbeta primers. Measured with immunoSEQ multiplex PCR; TCRdb has only the in-frame clones, and not every one. The profile shows approximately 100,000 clones, 65% of them singletons. The sample originates from a study of cytomegalovirus exposure and HLA in healthy donors. Background on the study: Within an early data release were 85 million or so unique TCRs drawn from HLA-typed donors. Findings and limits, study-wide: Productive status was seen about 90% or about 30% of the time for most TCR beta V segments in an earlier analysis. In a later analysis, the majority of CMV-associated beta chains seemingly showed HLA restriction.

Germline V lookup: CDR1 SGDLS, CDR2 YYNGEE. The CDR3 length is 16 residues. V lost 4 bases and J lost 0; bases outside the gene matches: 6. This clonotype originated in a man aged 30 to 45 in good health and CMV-seropositive. The material sequenced was PBMCs. The chain joins TRBV9 to TRBJ2-3; 9 nucleotides agree with TRBD2. The CDR3 reads CASSILAGLSTDTQYF. CDR3 bases: TGTGCCAGCAGCATCCTAGCGGGACTTAGCACAGATACGCAGTATTTT.